This T cell receptor beta chain is drawn from a study of vaccination effects on CD4 cells after COVID-19. Study as a whole: Post-vaccine specimens arrived a median 72 days past the second dose.

In the ViraFEST assay, antigen-specific CD4+ clonotypes were identified by expansion after peptide-pool stimulation. The culture ran for roughly 10 days before CD4+ T cells were isolated. All study participants received two doses of BNT162b2 or mRNA-1273 vaccine. Cultures got half-medium changes with IL-2 on days 3 and 7. Trimming shortened V by 2 bases and J by 2 bases, and 11 bases separated the two germline ends. The CDR3 length is 15 residues. Germline CDR1 reads MNHNY; CDR2 reads SVGAGI (reference sequence). Libraries were prepared by immunoSEQ multiplex PCR; TCRdb keeps only in-frame clonotypes and omits some of them. The sample shows under 80,000 clones, around three quarters of them seen only once. As concerns this clone: The antigen remains unidentified.

General study results and limits: Late post-vaccination samples showed marked contraction of infection- and vaccine-induced clones.

Sequenced material: CD4+ T cells from PBMCs cultured with HCoV-OC43 spike peptides, taken after COVID-19 vaccination. Subset indicated: HCoV-OC43 spike overlapping peptide pool stimulation. This TCR was sampled from a human donor who received a COVID-19 vaccine. The chain couples TRBV6-6 to TRBJ2-3; D not certain. CDR3 nucleotide sequence: TGTGCCAGCAGTTACCCCGGCTCCGTCACAGATACGCAGTATTTT. Translation: CASSYPGSVTDTQYF.